This TCR beta chain came from a study of blood T cell repertoires in COVID-19. Whole-study context: Specimens from acute and convalescent COVID-19 originated in the United States, Italy and Spain. T cells, B-cell-depleted T cells, or PBMCs supplied cDNA or gDNA.

Original analysis: Estimates of nucleated cell counts were drawn from the amplification of reference gene primers. The protocol was immunoSEQ multiplex PCR, while the TCRdb copy is restricted to in-frame clones and leaves out a portion. V, J and clone size reflect that table, while D and trimming were determined from the DNA. Of about 180,000 clones in the sample, about four fifths were seen once. After removal of 6 bases from V and 1 base from J, the junction contained 4 bases not matched to a gene. CDR3 length equals 14 residues. CDR1 ENHRY and CDR2 SYGVKD come from the germline V gene. This chain connects TRBV10-3 to TRBJ2-3; 7 bases map to TRBD2. The sample consisted of peripheral blood. This TCR was sampled from a woman aged 70-85 years with acute or convalescent COVID-19. The CDR3 loop reads CAIRPGLRTDTQYF. The CDR3 DNA reads TGTGCCATCAGACCGGGACTACGCACAGATACGCAGTATTTT.